This TCR beta chain emerged from a study of regulatory T cells in long-lasting Graves disease (dated by TCRdb to the early 2020s). Study-level background: In the newly diagnosed Graves' disease group, patients had been taking antithyroid drugs for less than 3 months. The study was conducted in China and was registered as a clinical trial. Peripheral blood TCR sequencing and RNA sequencing compared persistent Graves' disease patients with newly diagnosed Graves' disease patients. TCR sequencing covered 13 persistent and 20 or so newly diagnosed Graves' disease patients, around 35 samples in total.

This clonotype appeared many times. What antigen it recognizes has not been identified. No clone much larger than this one lies a single base away; base qualities are absent. The full study reports these points: As a limitation, the authors acknowledged that the small sample size may reduce accuracy. Because the primary lesion, thyroid tissue, could not be accessed, the study looked at peripheral blood alone. Sequencing and analysis were limited to the TCR beta chain. Persistent disease showed preferential use of TRBV28, TRBJ1-2 and TRBJ2-5, whereas newly diagnosed disease favored TRBV20-1 and TRBJ2-1. Compared with newly diagnosed patients, patients with persistent Graves' disease had lower TCR Shannon entropy and fewer highly expanded clones, which suggests clonal expansion. Persistent patients shared more public clonotypes among themselves (over 2,500) than newly diagnosed patients did (approximately 870).

Preparation of the library involved multiplex PCR. The data were produced on an Illumina HiSeq 4000. iRepertoire HTBI primers and Arm-PCR amplification of CDR3 regions were used to construct TCR beta libraries. Before sequencing, the PCR products went through gel purification. Per the authors' processing: Gene usage analysis of CDR3 amino acid clonotypes used the 55 to 80 TRBV and fewer than 15 TRBJ segments found across samples. Filtered high-quality paired reads were merged into contigs using COPE and FqMerger. Contigs were aligned with BLAST to IMGT TRBV, TRBD and TRBJ reference genes, and CDR3 was defined per IMGT. Clonotypes above 0.1% frequency were classified as highly expanded clones. Shannon entropy served as the measure of repertoire diversity, while the Gini coefficient captured V-J evenness. A clonotype found in more than one individual was treated as public. TCRdb trimmed the raw reads at Q25, called clones with MiXCR and kept productive beta chains. Each CDR3 protein appears once, grouped with its most common genes and DNA. The V and J calls follow TCRdb's processing rather than the paper's. This sample gives about 540,000 distinct CDR3 sequences in total; approximately 15% of them show up just once. The ten largest make up roughly a tenth of the sample.

Measured from the cysteine to the phenylalanine, the CDR3 is 11 residues long. Solely the CDR3 DNA is kept, with 33 bases framed from the first base. V loses 8 bases, J loses 3 bases, and the germline ends lie 10 bases apart. Per the germline V gene (reference sequence), DFQATT is the CDR1 and SNEGSKA is the CDR2. This sample's time point label indicates: newly diagnosed GD, antithyroid drugs for less than 3 months. For both TCR sequencing and RNA sequencing, RNA was extracted from PBMCs using TRIzol. Graves' disease was diagnosed according to American Thyroid Association guidelines. Patients were recruited from an endocrinology department in Xi'an, China. Each patient gave 9 to 10 milliliters of peripheral blood, collected in an EDTA anticoagulant tube. PBMCs were isolated by Ficoll Paque Plus density gradient separation without further T cell sorting. RNA quality was checked with an Agilent 2100 Bioanalyzer and agarose gel, and concentration with a NanoDrop 2000.

The same data also went into a second study, on T cells in Graves' hyperthyroidism and ophthalmopathy. Per the second study: A patient counted as having stable Graves' hyperthyroidism if no progression to ophthalmopathy occurred over 18 months of follow-up. Hyperthyroidism patients were newly diagnosed, with disease duration under 2 months, and aged 18 to 65 years. Patients with uncontrolled infections, other autoimmune diseases, pregnancy or lactation were excluded. Diagnoses relied on clinical symptoms, serum thyroxine and TRAb, thyroid ultrasound and orbital computed tomography. The first round of RT-PCR for the TCR CDR3 was performed with the HTBI primer set and the Qiagen OneStep RT-PCR kit. Most expanded thyroid clonotypes (frequency above 0.001) were also detected in blood, suggesting blood repertoires may reflect thyroid immune responses. A 13 V-J signature model separated ophthalmopathy from stable hyperthyroidism, with nearly 90% sensitivity and 81.08% specificity in cross-validation and 80%/75% in testing. In validation, the model predicted progression to ophthalmopathy with around 71% sensitivity and about 72% specificity, a median of around 6.6 months before onset. TCR V-J signatures able to tell the groups apart were searched for in a discovery cohort of more than 90 patients, of whom over 40 had Graves' ophthalmopathy and around 56 had stable Graves' hyperthyroidism. Prospective prediction of ophthalmopathy was tested in an independent validation cohort of fewer than 20 hyperthyroidism patients and 17 patients who later progressed to ophthalmopathy. The 85 to 100 discovery patients were randomly split 7:3 into training and test sets. In addition, the study compared T-cell repertoires in thyroid tissue and in blood from a handful of Graves' hyperthyroidism patients. After sampling, hyperthyroidism patients received methimazole starting at 30 mg daily, and ophthalmopathy patients received high-dose intravenous methylprednisolone. A second multiplex PCR round built the libraries, followed by size selection and purification. The libraries were sequenced on an Illumina HiSeq2000 using paired-end 100 bp reads. SOAPnuke was used to process the raw data, throwing out any read that contained adapters or uncalled bases, had a mean Phred below 15, or lacked an exact constant-primer or identifier match. High-quality paired reads were merged using COPE v1.2.5, and each unique nucleotide sequence was defined as a clonotype. MiTCR v1.1 was used to align clonotypes to the IMGT TRBV, TRBD and TRBJ reference segments. The analysis was restricted to V-J combinations with a frequency above 0.0001, which together covered 99.2% of the repertoires. The TCS score was defined as the ratio of F50 (clonal expansion) to E x V (chaos), calculated using BLOSUM62-based TCRdist between CDR3 peptides within each V-J. Welch's t-statistics and random forest reduced roughly 540 V-J features to around 14, which were used in a naive Bayes classifier (R e1071). Sample size was not statistically predetermined, and investigators were not blinded to group allocation. The paper describes TCR Vbeta CDR3 sequencing of 120 to 150 peripheral blood samples, made up of some 42 ophthalmopathy patients, 70 to 80 hyperthyroidism patients and roughly 17 progressor patients.

This clonotype originated in a man aged 25-45 years with Graves disease. Donor details come from another sample of the same person, matched by shared clones. Sample: peripheral blood mononuclear cells (PBMCs), taken at new diagnosis, from a patient treated with antithyroid drugs. Rearrangement joined TRBV20-1 to TRBJ2-5, and perhaps TRBD2 as D gene, on 5 matching bases. The DNA reads TGCAGTTACACCGGGGAAGAGACCCAGTACTTC. Translated, it gives CSYTGEETQYF.